The 3 T cell receptor beta chains below were found in one sample sequenced in a study of blood T cell repertoires in COVID-19. The method was immunoSEQ multiplex PCR; TCRdb's version includes in-frame clones alone and lacks a portion of them. In the table there are 200,000 to 250,000 clones, roughly 80% of which are singletons. The material sequenced was PBMCs or T cells enriched from blood (not recorded which). These receptors originate from a woman in her forties with acute COVID-19.

J is TRBJ2-1 and V is TRBV5-1, with TRBD1 matching 8 bases. The CDR3 is 15 residues long. J gave up 6 bases and V 2 bases, and 7 bases lay outside the gene matches. Germline loops: CDR1 SGHRS, CDR2 YFSETQ. The CDR3 DNA sequence: TGCGCCAGCAGCTTAGAGGACAGGGTAATCAATGAGCAGTTCTTC. It specifies CASSLEDRVINEQFF.

The chain links TRBV24-1 to TRBJ2-1, with TRBD2 matching over 14 bases. V shed 3 bases and J 7 bases; nucleotides not matched to a gene: 10. In germline, CDR1 is KGHDR, CDR2 SFDVKD. This CDR3 is built from 18 residues. CDR3 DNA: TGTGCCACCAGTGATCCCGGGACTAGCGGGAGTAGGGAGAATGAGCAGTTCTTC. This encodes CATSDPGTSGSRENEQFF.

The chain links TRBV5-1 to TRBJ2-3; D not certain. Germline V gene data show CDR1 as SGHRS and CDR2 as YFSETQ. The CDR3 has 14 residues. V was cut by 0 bases and J by 6 bases, with 11 bases left in between. This CDR3 is CASSLGAAADTQYF. Written as DNA, the CDR3 is TGCGCCAGCAGCTTGGGGGCAGCCGCGGATACGCAGTATTTT.